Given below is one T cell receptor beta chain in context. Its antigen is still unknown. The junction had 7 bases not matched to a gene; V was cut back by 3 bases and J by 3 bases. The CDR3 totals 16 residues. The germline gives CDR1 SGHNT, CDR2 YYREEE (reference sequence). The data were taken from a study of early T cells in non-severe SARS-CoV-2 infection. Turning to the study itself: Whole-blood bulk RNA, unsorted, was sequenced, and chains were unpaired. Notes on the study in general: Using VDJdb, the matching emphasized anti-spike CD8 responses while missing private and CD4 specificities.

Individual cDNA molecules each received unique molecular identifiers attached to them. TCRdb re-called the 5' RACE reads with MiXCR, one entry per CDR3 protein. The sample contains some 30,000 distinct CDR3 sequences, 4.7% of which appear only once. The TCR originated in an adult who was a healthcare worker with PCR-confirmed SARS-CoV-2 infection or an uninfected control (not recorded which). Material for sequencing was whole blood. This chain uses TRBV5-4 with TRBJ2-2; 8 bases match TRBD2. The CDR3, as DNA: TGTGCCAGCAGCTCCCGCGGGGGGCGGGACACCGGGGAGCTGTTTTTT. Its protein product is CASSSRGGRDTGELFF.